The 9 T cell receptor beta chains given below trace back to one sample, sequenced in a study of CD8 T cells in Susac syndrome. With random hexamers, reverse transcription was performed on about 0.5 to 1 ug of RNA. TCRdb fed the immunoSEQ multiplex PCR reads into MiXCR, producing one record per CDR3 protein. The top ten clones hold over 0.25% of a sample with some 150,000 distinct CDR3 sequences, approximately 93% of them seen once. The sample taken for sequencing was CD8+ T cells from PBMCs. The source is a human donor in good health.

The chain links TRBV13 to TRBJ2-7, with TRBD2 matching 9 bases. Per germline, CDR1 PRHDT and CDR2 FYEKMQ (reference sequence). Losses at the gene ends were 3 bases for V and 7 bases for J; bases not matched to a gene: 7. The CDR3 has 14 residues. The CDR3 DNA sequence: TGTGCCAGCAGCTTGGGACTAGCAGAAAGGGAGCAGTACTTC. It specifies CASSLGLAEREQYF.

Here the CDR3 reads CASSIGQGLLNEQFF. CDR3 in DNA: TGTGCCAGTAGTATAGGTCAGGGTCTCCTCAATGAGCAGTTCTTC. The chain uses TRBV19 and TRBJ2-1; D is possibly TRBD1 (5 bases). With 1 base removed from V and 6 bases from J, the gap between germline ends came to 13 bases. CDR3 length: 15 amino acids. CDR1 and CDR2 from the germline V gene are LNHDA and SQIVND (reference sequence).

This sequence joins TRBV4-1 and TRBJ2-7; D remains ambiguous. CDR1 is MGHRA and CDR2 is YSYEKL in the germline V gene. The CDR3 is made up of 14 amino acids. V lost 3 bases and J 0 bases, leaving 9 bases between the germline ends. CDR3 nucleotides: TGCGCCAGCAGCCAGGGGTCCGACTCCTACGAGCAGTACTTC. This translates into CASSQGSDSYEQYF.

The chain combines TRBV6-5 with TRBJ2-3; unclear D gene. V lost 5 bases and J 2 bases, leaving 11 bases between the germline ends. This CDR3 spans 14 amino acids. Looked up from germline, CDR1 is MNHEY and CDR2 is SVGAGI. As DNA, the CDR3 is TGTGCCAGCAGTATCCGGCAGCACACAGATACGCAGTATTTT. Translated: CASSIRQHTDTQYF.

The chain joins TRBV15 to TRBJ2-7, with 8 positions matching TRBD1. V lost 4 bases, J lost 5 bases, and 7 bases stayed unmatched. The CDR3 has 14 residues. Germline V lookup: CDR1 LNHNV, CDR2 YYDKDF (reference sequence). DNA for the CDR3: TGTGCCACCAGCATAACTCAGGGGGCACACGAGCAGTACTTC. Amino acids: CATSITQGAHEQYF.

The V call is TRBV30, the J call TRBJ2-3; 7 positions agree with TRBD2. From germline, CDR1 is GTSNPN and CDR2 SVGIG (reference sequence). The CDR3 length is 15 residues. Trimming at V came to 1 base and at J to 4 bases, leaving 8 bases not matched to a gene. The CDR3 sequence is CAWSAGGGPSDTQYF. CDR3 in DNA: TGTGCCTGGAGTGCTGGGGGAGGGCCGTCAGATACGCAGTATTTT.

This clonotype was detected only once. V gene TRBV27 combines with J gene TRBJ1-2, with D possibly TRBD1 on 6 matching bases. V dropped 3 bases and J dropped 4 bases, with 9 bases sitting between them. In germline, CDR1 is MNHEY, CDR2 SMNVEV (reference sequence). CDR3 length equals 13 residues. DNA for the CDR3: TGTGCCAGCAGTTTGACAGGAGGCTATGGCTACACCTTC. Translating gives CASSLTGGYGYTF.

This chain's CDR3 is CASSPEGQKQETQYF. The CDR3 DNA reads TGTGCCAGCAGCCCAGAGGGACAGAAGCAAGAGACCCAGTACTTC. The V and J genes are TRBV9 and TRBJ2-5; 7 bases are a match to TRBD1. J lost 2 bases, V lost 4 bases, and 8 bases had no gene match. The CDR3 sequence is 15 residues long. CDR1 and CDR2 (germline): SGDLS, YYNGEE.

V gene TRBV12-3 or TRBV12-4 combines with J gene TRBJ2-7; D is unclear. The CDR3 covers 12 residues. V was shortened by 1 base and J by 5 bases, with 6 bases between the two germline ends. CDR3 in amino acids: CASSLGLNEQYF. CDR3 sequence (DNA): TGTGCCAGCAGTTTAGGTCTTAACGAGCAGTACTTC.